The 16 T cell receptor beta chains in this list originate from one sample, sequenced in a study of chemoradiotherapy in HPV16-positive cancers. The protocol was immunoSEQ multiplex PCR, while the TCRdb copy is restricted to in-frame clones and leaves out a portion. The table records about 19,000 clones, around 84% of them present only once. The material sequenced was blood, taken from a patient who underwent chemoradiotherapy. The source of these receptors is a human donor with HPV-associated anogenital cancer.

The chain employs TRBV27 and TRBJ2-3; TRBD1 agrees at 7 bases. The CDR3 totals 15 residues. CDR1 MNHEY and CDR2 SMNVEV come from the germline V gene (reference sequence). J lost 2 bases, V lost 7 bases, and 9 bases had no gene match. The CDR3 DNA reads as TGTGCCAGCACCCATGGACAGGCTCTCACAGATACGCAGTATTTT. Translation gives CASTHGQALTDTQYF.

The sample holds a few counts of this clone. V usage is TRBV1 and J usage is TRBJ1-4; the table's TRBD1 call for D was not verified on the DNA. TRBV1 constitutes a pseudogene. The CDR3 has 11 residues. The CDR3 reads CTDRDNEKLFF. CDR3 coding DNA: TGCACCGACAGGGATAATGAAAAACTGTTTTTT.

The gene calls are TRBV5-5 and TRBJ2-3; D is tentatively TRBD1 or TRBD2 (5 bases each). V was pared by 0 bases and J by 4 bases, with 15 bases between. Germline CDR1 and CDR2: SGHKS and YYEKEE (reference sequence). The CDR3 spans 16 residues. The CDR3 region has the DNA TGTGCCAGCAGCTTGGCGGGGCGGACCCTAGCAGATACGCAGTATTTT. This codes for CASSLAGRTLADTQYF.

The genes are TRBV7-2 and TRBJ2-2; D possibly corresponds to TRBD1 (5 bases). Germline V lookup: CDR1 SGHTA, CDR2 FQGNSA. The V gene lost 0 bases and the J gene lost 2 bases, with 7 bases spanning the gap. The CDR3 spans 15 residues. Here the CDR3 reads CASSLAQGNTGELFF. CDR3 nucleotides: TGTGCCAGCAGCTTAGCGCAGGGTAACACCGGGGAGCTGTTTTTT.

The rearrangement links TRBV5-4 to TRBJ2-7; D ambiguous. V lost 3 bases and J lost 4, with 8 bases in between. Germline V gives CDR1 SGHNT, CDR2 YYREEE (reference sequence). The CDR3 sequence is 12 residues long. CDR3 nucleotides: TGTGCCAGCAGCTATAAAGGGTACGAGCAGTACTTC. This translates into CASSYKGYEQYF.

The genes are TRBV5-6 and TRBJ2-5, with D perhaps matching TRBD1 or TRBD2 (6 bases each). Trimming stripped 2 bases from V and 2 bases from J, with 7 bases between. CDR3 size: 13 residues. Germline lookup yields CDR1 SGHDT and CDR2 YYEEEE. This chain's CDR3 is CASSLGGQETQYF. CDR3 bases: TGTGCCAGCAGCTTAGGGGGGCAAGAGACCCAGTACTTC.

The chain couples TRBV27 to TRBJ2-3; a weak D match, TRBD1 (6 bases). Germline V lookup: CDR1 MNHEY, CDR2 SMNVEV (reference sequence). The CDR3 is made up of 14 amino acids. V was clipped by 4 bases and J by 7 bases, with 15 bases between them. CDR3 residues: CASSSPGTIHTQYF. CDR3 bases: TGTGCCAGCAGTTCTCCCGGGACAATCCATACGCAGTATTTT.

This clone was counted once. J is TRBJ2-4 and V is TRBV2; D unresolved. Germline-derived CDR1 and CDR2 are SNHLY and FYNNEI. The CDR3 totals 14 residues. The V end lost 5 bases, the J end lost 0 bases, and 8 bases lay between the germline ends. CDR3 region: CASSNGIAKNIQYF. In DNA form, the CDR3 reads TGTGCCAGCAGTAATGGGATAGCCAAAAACATTCAGTACTTC.

This sequence joins TRBV5-8 and TRBJ1-6, with D hard to call. This CDR3 spans 14 amino acids. Trimming pared 4 bases from V and 3 bases from J, leaving 8 bases between. Germline CDR1 reads SGHTS; CDR2 reads YDEGEE. As DNA, the CDR3 is TGTGCCAGCAGCCAAGGCTACTATAATTCACCCCTCCACTTT. Its protein is CASSQGYYNSPLHF.

This sequence joins TRBV2 and TRBJ2-4; 12 bases line up with TRBD2. The CDR3 sequence is 18 residues long. J lost 1 base, V lost 7 bases, and 11 bases had no gene match. Per germline, CDR1 SNHLY and CDR2 FYNNEI. CDR3 DNA sequence: TGTGCCAGCAACCCAACTAGCGGGGGGCCCAGGGCCAAAAACATTCAGTACTTC. Translation gives CASNPTSGGPRAKNIQYF. Using reference TRBV2 and TRBJ2-4 for the parts outside the CDR3, the full variable domain is EPEVTQTPSHQVTQMGQEVILRCVPISNHLYFYWYRQILGQKVEFLVSFYNNEISEKSEIFDDQFSVERPDGSNFTLKIRSTKLEDSAMYFCASNPTSGGPRAKNIQYFGAGTRLSVL.

The J gene is TRBJ1-4, the V gene TRBV9, with a tentative D call TRBD1 (5 bases). Germline assignment: CDR1 SGDLS and CDR2 YYNGEE. The CDR3 has 13 amino acids. The V gene lost 6 bases and the J gene lost 1 base, with 7 bases spanning the gap. Written as DNA, the CDR3 is TGTGCCAGCAATACAGGAACTAATGAAAAACTGTTTTTT. Its translation: CASNTGTNEKLFF.

The V call is TRBV6-5, the J call TRBJ2-6; 8 bases are shared with TRBD1. V gave up 6 bases and J gave up 2 bases; unmatched junction bases: 3. CDR1 and CDR2 from the germline V gene are MNHEY and SVGAGI. There are 15 residues in the CDR3. The DNA for the CDR3 is TGTGCCAGCAGGGGACAGGAGGCTGGGGCCAACGTCCTGACTTTC. It yields the protein CASRGQEAGANVLTF.

The chain recombines TRBV6-5 with TRBJ1-2; D possibly corresponds to TRBD1 (6 bases). The CDR3 consists of 15 residues. Germline V gene data show CDR1 as MNHEY and CDR2 as SVGAGI. Trimming removed 6 bases from V and 0 bases from J, with 14 bases in between. CDR3 amino acids: CASRPAEGANYGYTF. The CDR3 DNA sequence: TGTGCCAGCAGACCGGCGGAGGGGGCTAACTATGGCTACACCTTC.

The chain carries TRBV5-1 and TRBJ2-5, with D uncertain. This CDR3 has 13 amino acids. V gave up 4 bases and J gave up 4 bases, with 11 bases separating them. Germline V lookup: CDR1 SGHRS, CDR2 YFSETQ. The CDR3 DNA is TGCGCCAGCAGCGCCGATAGTGGAGAGACCCAGTACTTC. It specifies CASSADSGETQYF.

The CDR3 here is CASSQDGTSYEQYF. The CDR3 coding sequence is TGCGCCAGCAGCCAAGACGGTACCTCCTACGAGCAGTACTTC. The V call is TRBV4-3, the J call TRBJ2-7; the D is unclear. Trimming cost V 0 bases and J 0 bases, with 6 bases left between them. CDR3 size: 14 residues. CDR1 and CDR2 (germline): LGHNA, YSLEER.

The genes are TRBV18 and TRBJ1-5; 9 bases are a match to TRBD1. V trimming: 4 bases; J trimming: 0 bases; junction bases outside the gene matches: 13. CDR3 length equals 19 residues. CDR1 and CDR2 from the germline V gene are KGHSH and LQKENI. The CDR3 loop is CASSQSRTGAEYSNQPQHF. CDR3 nucleotide sequence: TGTGCCAGCTCACAGAGTCGGACAGGGGCGGAATATAGCAATCAGCCCCAGCATTTT.